The subject of this entry is one T cell receptor (beta chain). As yet, its antigen is unknown. The record originates from a study of memory CD4+ T cells and cytomegalovirus serostatus. Study observations and caveats: The CMV-associated TCR signature appears largely within the CD4+ memory repertoire. Of around 160 reported CMV TCRbeta sequences, around 62 were found in memory CD4+ repertoires.

Single viable CD3+CD4+CD8-CD45RO+ cells were sorted as the memory CD4+ T cells. CMV serostatus came from serum IgG against pp150, pp28, p38, p52. Total CD4+ T cells were enriched by CD4 positive selection. Clones were sequenced by immunoSEQ multiplex PCR, and TCRdb holds only the in-frame ones, with some missing. The table records tens of thousands of clones, roughly four fifths of them present only once. Germline values: CDR1 SNHLY, CDR2 FYNNEI. The CDR3 sequence is 13 residues long. The V gene lost 4 bases and the J gene lost 2 bases, with 9 bases spanning the gap. The V gene is TRBV2, the J gene TRBJ2-7; D may be TRBD1 (6 bases). The receptor was derived from an adult in good health and CMV-seronegative. Sample: memory CD4+ T cells from blood. CDR3 region: CASSARGTYEQYF. CDR3 in DNA: TGTGCCAGCAGTGCTAGGGGGACCTACGAGCAGTACTTC.